These 24 T cell receptor beta chains were sequenced from one sample in a study of blood T cell repertoires in COVID-19 (dated by TCRdb to 2020 to 2022). Receptors were amplified or captured by the immunoSEQ multiplex PCR assay. Not all clones reach the TCRdb copy of this immuneACCESS table, which keeps in-frame sequences only. Checked studies attribute under half of the gap to unresolved V genes and leave the rest unexplained. The sample records about 23,000 clones, 65% to 90% of which are singletons. The ten largest clones capture roughly a sixth of the sample. The sequencing sample was made of peripheral blood. All receptors come from a human donor with acute or convalescent COVID-19. The donor label of this sample is uncertain.

The chain uses TRBV7-9 and TRBJ2-7, with 9 positions matching TRBD1. Germline loops: CDR1 SEHNR, CDR2 FQNEAQ (reference sequence). The V segment lost 5 bases and the J segment 5 bases; nucleotides outside the gene matches: 10. The CDR3 totals 15 residues. Here the CDR3 reads CASSPYGTGSNEQYF. The CDR3, as DNA: TGTGCCAGCAGCCCATACGGGACAGGGTCGAACGAGCAGTACTTC.

J is TRBJ1-2 and V is TRBV3-1 (or the pseudogene TRBV3-2); D is ambiguous. In germline, CDR1 is LGHDT, CDR2 YNNKEL (reference sequence). There are 14 residues in the CDR3. V shed 0 bases and J shed 0 bases, with 5 bases lying between them. CDR3 loop: CASSQDGSNYGYTF. The CDR3 bases are TGTGCCAGCAGCCAAGACGGGTCTAACTATGGCTACACCTTC.

The chain links TRBV9 to TRBJ2-1; no firm D call. V lost 4 bases and J 2 bases, leaving 7 bases between the germline ends. This CDR3 region has 13 residues. Germline-derived CDR1 and CDR2 are SGDLS and YYNGEE. The CDR3 nucleotides read TGTGCCAGCAGCTCCCAAACCTACAATGAGCAGTTCTTC. It translates to CASSSQTYNEQFF.

This clone was detected a few times. In DNA form, the CDR3 reads TGTGCCAGCAGCTCCCAGGGTGGCCCTAATGAAAAACTGTTTTTT. It specifies CASSSQGGPNEKLFF. The gene calls are TRBV7-2 and TRBJ1-4, with a weak D call TRBD1 (5 bases). The germline V gene has CDR1 SGHTA and CDR2 FQGNSA. Trimming removed 4 bases from V and 3 bases from J, with 12 bases in between. CDR3 length: 15 residues.

The chain couples TRBV9 to TRBJ2-1, with TRBD2 as a possible D gene (5 bases). Germline V lookup: CDR1 SGDLS, CDR2 YYNGEE. This CDR3 region has 15 residues. V was pared by 0 bases and J by 7 bases, with 14 bases between. The CDR3 coding sequence is TGTGCCAGCAGCGTAGCCGGAGGAACGGGGAATGAGCAGTTCTTC. It is translated as CASSVAGGTGNEQFF. The variable domain in full, completed from reference TRBV9 and TRBJ2-1, reads DSGVTQTPKHLITATGQRVTLRCSPRSGDLSVYWYQQSLDQGLQFLIQYYNGEERAKGNILERFSAQQFPDLHSELNLSSLELGDSALYFCASSVAGGTGNEQFFGPGTRLTVL.

V and J are TRBV4-3 and TRBJ2-3; 11 bases agree with TRBD2. The J segment lost 4 bases and the V segment lost 2 bases, leaving 8 bases of the junction unmatched. The CDR3 is 17 amino acids. Germline V CDR1 and CDR2: LGHNA, YSLEER. As DNA, the CDR3 is TGCGCCAGCAGCCAATTCCTTAGCGGGGGGGGAGCAGATACGCAGTATTTT. It translates to CASSQFLSGGGADTQYF.

V gene TRBV9 combines with J gene TRBJ2-3, with TRBD2 identical over 12 bases. After removal of 2 bases from V and 2 bases from J, the junction contained 6 bases not matched to a gene. CDR3 length: 17 amino acids. In germline, CDR1 is SGDLS, CDR2 YYNGEE. CDR3 in DNA: TGTGCCAGCAGCGTGACTAGCGGGGGCCGATACACAGATACGCAGTATTTT. Its translation is CASSVTSGGRYTDTQYF. Drawing the rest from reference TRBV9 and TRBJ2-3, the complete variable domain is DSGVTQTPKHLITATGQRVTLRCSPRSGDLSVYWYQQSLDQGLQFLIQYYNGEERAKGNILERFSAQQFPDLHSELNLSSLELGDSALYFCASSVTSGGRYTDTQYFGPGTRLTVL.

CDR3 sequence (DNA): TGTGCCAGCTCACCTAGTGCGGGGGAATTCGGTGAAGCTTTCTTT. Protein sequence: CASSPSAGEFGEAFF. This rearrangement joins TRBV18 to TRBJ1-1; the D gene is possibly TRBD1 (5 bases). In germline, CDR1 is KGHSH, CDR2 LQKENI. V lost 3 bases to trimming and J lost 7 bases, with 18 bases between them. This CDR3 contains 15 residues.

This sequence joins TRBV29-1 and TRBJ2-5; a weak D match, TRBD1 (6 bases). This CDR3 has 12 amino acids. Trimming took 7 bases from V and 1 from J, leaving 10 bases between them. Germline assignment: CDR1 SQVTM and CDR2 ANQGSEA. The CDR3, as DNA: TGCAGCGACAGGACAGCCCAAGAGACCCAGTACTTC. This gives the protein CSDRTAQETQYF.

This clone has a single count. The chain is built from TRBV6-1 and TRBJ2-3; unclear D gene. Trimming stripped 0 bases from V and 3 bases from J, with 7 bases between. Per germline, CDR1 MNHNS and CDR2 SASEGT. This CDR3 is built from 14 residues. CDR3 protein: CASSEAVGTDTQYF. The CDR3 DNA sequence: TGTGCCAGCAGTGAAGCGGTCGGGACAGATACGCAGTATTTT.

The V call is TRBV6-2 or TRBV6-3, the J call TRBJ2-3, with 7 bases that match TRBD2. With 5 bases clipped from V and 2 bases from J, the junction kept 16 bases outside the gene matches. CDR3 length: 18 residues. Looked up from germline, CDR1 is MNHEY and CDR2 is SVGEGT. The CDR3 is CASSTRGAGVSTTDTQYF. In DNA, the CDR3 is TGTGCCAGCAGTACCCGAGGGGCGGGAGTTTCAACCACAGATACGCAGTATTTT.

The chain links TRBV9 to TRBJ1-1; 7 positions match TRBD1. The CDR3 sequence is 14 residues long. Germline V lookup: CDR1 SGDLS, CDR2 YYNGEE. Unmatched junction bases numbered 2, after V lost 0 bases and J lost 3 bases. The CDR3 nucleotides are TGTGCCAGCAGCGTAGTAGGGGGCGACACTGAAGCTTTCTTT. As protein: CASSVVGGDTEAFF.

As DNA, the CDR3 is TGTGCCAGCAGCAACAGGGACGGACTAGGGAACGAGCAGTACTTC. It specifies CASSNRDGLGNEQYF. The rearrangement links TRBV7-6 to TRBJ2-7; the D gene is possibly TRBD2 (7 bases). Germline values: CDR1 SGHVS, CDR2 FNYEAQ. V lost 5 bases and J lost 5, with 19 bases in between. This CDR3 has 15 amino acids.

The genes are TRBV7-3 and TRBJ2-3; 7 bases are a match to TRBD1. The CDR3 is 14 amino acids. The germline V gene has CDR1 SGHTA and CDR2 FQGTGA. The J segment lost 6 bases and the V segment lost 5 bases, leaving 8 bases of the junction unmatched. CDR3 nucleotides: TGTGCCAGCAGCCCCGCAGGGGGAGTGGATACGCAGTATTTT. The encoded protein is CASSPAGGVDTQYF.

The chain carries TRBV12-3 or TRBV12-4 and TRBJ1-5; TRBD1 aligns across 9 bases. The CDR3 length is 13 residues. V was pared by 7 bases and J by 7 bases, with 5 bases of the junction left unmatched. CDR3: CASNKQGAQPQHF. The CDR3 coding sequence is TGTGCCAGCAACAAACAGGGGGCCCAGCCCCAGCATTTT.

This chain connects TRBV18 to TRBJ1-4, with TRBD1 matching over 9 bases. The CDR3 sequence is 15 residues long. CDR1 and CDR2 from the germline V gene are KGHSH and LQKENI. With 5 bases clipped from V and 6 bases from J, the junction kept 7 bases outside the gene matches. CDR3 DNA: TGTGCCAGCTCATCACAGGGGGCCTCTGATGAAAAACTGTTTTTT. It yields the protein CASSSQGASDEKLFF.

The chain couples TRBV27 to TRBJ2-1; D is possibly TRBD1 (5 bases). This CDR3 has 18 amino acids. Trimming stripped 0 bases from V and 6 bases from J, with 21 bases between. The germline gives CDR1 MNHEY, CDR2 SMNVEV (reference sequence). CDR3 coding DNA: TGTGCCAGCAGTTTATCGATAATATTAGGGGTTCCTAGCAATGAGCAGTTCTTC. This codes for CASSLSIILGVPSNEQFF.

The chain joins TRBV24-1 to TRBJ1-5, with a weak D call TRBD1 (6 bases). The CDR3 sequence is 19 residues long. The V end was cut by 8 bases, the J end by 6 bases, with 31 bases between. CDR1 and CDR2 from the germline V gene are KGHDR and SFDVKD. CDR3 region: CATIKIWGEGEGLSQPQHF. Written as DNA, the CDR3 is TGTGCCACCATCAAGATTTGGGGGGAGGGGGAGGGATTGAGTCAGCCCCAGCATTTT.

The CDR3 DNA reads TGTGCCAGCAGCGTAGATCTAGCGGGTCCCGAGCAGTACTTC. Protein sequence: CASSVDLAGPEQYF. The gene calls are TRBV9 and TRBJ2-7; 8 positions match TRBD2. The CDR3 covers 14 residues. The V segment lost 0 bases and the J segment 6 bases; nucleotides outside the gene matches: 5. CDR1 is SGDLS, CDR2 YYNGEE, per germline. The full variable domain, in which reference TRBV9 and TRBJ2-7 provide the parts outside the CDR3, is DSGVTQTPKHLITATGQRVTLRCSPRSGDLSVYWYQQSLDQGLQFLIQYYNGEERAKGNILERFSAQQFPDLHSELNLSSLELGDSALYFCASSVDLAGPEQYFGPGTRLTVT.

The chain uses TRBV10-3 and TRBJ2-7, with 14 bases that match TRBD2. Germline V gene data show CDR1 as ENHRY and CDR2 as SYGVKD. The CDR3 sequence is 17 residues long. V was pared by 3 bases and J by 1 base, with 5 bases of the junction left unmatched. The CDR3 spells CAISEGLAGGLSYEQYF. The CDR3 DNA follows: TGTGCCATCAGTGAAGGACTAGCGGGAGGTTTGTCCTACGAGCAGTACTTC.

The chain is built from TRBV30 and TRBJ1-1; perhaps TRBD1 as D (5 bases). V lost 4 bases and J 5 bases, leaving 14 bases between the germline ends. CDR3 length: 13 residues. In germline, CDR1 is GTSNPN, CDR2 SVGIG (reference sequence). Here the CDR3 DNA reads TGTGCCTGGATGGTCAGGGAGGATACTGAAGCTTTCTTT. Translated: CAWMVREDTEAFF.

This clone was seen more than once but under ten times. This rearrangement joins TRBV7-9 to TRBJ1-1; D uncertain. The germline V gene has CDR1 SEHNR and CDR2 FQNEAQ (reference sequence). The germline V and J ends were trimmed by 1 base and 1 base, with 4 bases remaining between them. This CDR3 has 13 residues. CDR3 nucleotides: TGTGCCAGCAGCTTAGTAGAGAACACTGAAGCTTTCTTT. Translating gives CASSLVENTEAFF.

The rearrangement links TRBV19 to TRBJ1-2, with 7 bases aligning to TRBD1. From germline, CDR1 is LNHDA and CDR2 SQIVND (reference sequence). Losses at the gene ends were 7 bases for V and 0 bases for J; bases not matched to a gene: 14. This CDR3 has 17 amino acids. The CDR3 region is CASISGTAPSSNYGYTF. The DNA of the CDR3 is TGTGCCAGTATATCCGGGACAGCGCCCTCATCTAACTATGGCTACACCTTC. The whole variable domain, filled in from reference TRBV19 and TRBJ1-2, reads DGGITQSPKYLFRKEGQNVTLSCEQNLNHDAMYWYRQDPGQGLRLIYYSQIVNDFQKGDIAEGYSVSREKKESFPLTVTSAQKNPTAFYLCASISGTAPSSNYGYTFGSGTRLTVV.

This chain links TRBV19 with TRBJ1-5, with D hard to call. Germline CDR1 is LNHDA and CDR2 is SQIVND (reference sequence). Trimming left V 3 bases short and J 2 bases short, with 11 bases between. The CDR3 sequence is 15 residues long. The CDR3 loop is CASSIGSSGNQPQHF. The CDR3 DNA sequence: TGTGCCAGTAGTATCGGAAGTAGCGGCAATCAGCCCCAGCATTTT.